This TCR beta chain was captured in a study of blood T cell repertoires in COVID-19. On this clone itself: Different DNA sequences within this sample yield the same CDR3.

V was pared by 3 bases and J by 5 bases, with 7 bases between. The CDR3 consists of 12 residues. Germline CDR1 SNHLY, CDR2 FYNNEI. In the source study's methods: Amplification of reference gene primers was used by the study to estimate nucleated cell counts. Assay: immunoSEQ multiplex PCR; the TCRdb copy retains only in-frame clones and omits some. That table gives V, J and clone size, and the DNA gave D and trimming. The sample has around 200,000 clones, roughly 82% seen once. Those who participated ranged in age from roughly 18 to 89 years and resided in about two dozen US areas. Clinical history as reported by participants underpinned cohort assignment.

What was sequenced was PBMCs or T cells enriched from blood (not recorded which). This TCR derives from a man between 35 and 55 years old with acute COVID-19. The chain couples TRBV2 to TRBJ2-5; D unresolved. CDR3 sequence: CASSEVRETQYF. Here the CDR3 DNA reads TGTGCCAGCAGTGAGGTGCGGGAGACCCAGTACTTC.